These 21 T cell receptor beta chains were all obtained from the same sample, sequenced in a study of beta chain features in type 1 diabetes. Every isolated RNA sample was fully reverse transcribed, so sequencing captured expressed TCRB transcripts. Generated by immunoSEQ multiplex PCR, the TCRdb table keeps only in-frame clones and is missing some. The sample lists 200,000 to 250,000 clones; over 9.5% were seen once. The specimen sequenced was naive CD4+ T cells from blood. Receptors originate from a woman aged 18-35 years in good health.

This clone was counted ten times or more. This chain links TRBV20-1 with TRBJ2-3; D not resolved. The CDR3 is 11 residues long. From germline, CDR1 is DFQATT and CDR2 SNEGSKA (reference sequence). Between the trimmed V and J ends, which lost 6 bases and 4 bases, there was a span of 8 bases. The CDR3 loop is CSASTPDTQYF. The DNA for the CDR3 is TGCAGTGCCAGTACCCCAGATACGCAGTATTTT.

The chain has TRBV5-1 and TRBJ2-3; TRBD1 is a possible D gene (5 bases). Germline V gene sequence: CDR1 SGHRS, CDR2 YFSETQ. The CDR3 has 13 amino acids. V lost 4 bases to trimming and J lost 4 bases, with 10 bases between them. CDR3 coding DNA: TGCGCCAGCAGCGTGCAGGGCTCAGATACGCAGTATTTT. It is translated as CASSVQGSDTQYF. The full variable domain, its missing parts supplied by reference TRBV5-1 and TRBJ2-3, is KAGVTQTPRYLIKTRGQQVTLSCSPISGHRSVSWYQQTPGQGLQFLFEYFSETQRNKGNFPGRFSGRQFSNSRSEMNVSTLELGDSALYLCASSVQGSDTQYFGPGTRLTVL.

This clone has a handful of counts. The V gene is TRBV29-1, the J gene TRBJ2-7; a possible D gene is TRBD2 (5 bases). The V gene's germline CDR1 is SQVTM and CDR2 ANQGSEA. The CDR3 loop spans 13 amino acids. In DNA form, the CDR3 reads TGCAGTTGCCGAGGGAGAGTCACCTACGAGCAGTACTTC. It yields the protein CSCRGRVTYEQYF.

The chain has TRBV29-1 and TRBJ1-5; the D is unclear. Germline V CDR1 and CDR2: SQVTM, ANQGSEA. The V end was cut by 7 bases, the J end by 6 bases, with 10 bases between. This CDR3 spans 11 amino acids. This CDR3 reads CSAGEGQPQHF. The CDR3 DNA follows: TGCAGCGCTGGTGAGGGTCAGCCCCAGCATTTT.

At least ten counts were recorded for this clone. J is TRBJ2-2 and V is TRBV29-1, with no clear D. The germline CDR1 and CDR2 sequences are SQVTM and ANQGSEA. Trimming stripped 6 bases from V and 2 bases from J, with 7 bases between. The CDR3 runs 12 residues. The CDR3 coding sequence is TGCAGCGTGGCTCACAACACCGGGGAGCTGTTTTTT. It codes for CSVAHNTGELFF.

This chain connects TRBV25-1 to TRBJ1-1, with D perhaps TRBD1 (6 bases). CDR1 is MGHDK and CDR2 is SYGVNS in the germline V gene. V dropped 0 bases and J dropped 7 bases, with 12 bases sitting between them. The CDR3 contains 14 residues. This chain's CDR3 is CASSEYLRGREAFF. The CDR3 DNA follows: TGTGCCAGCAGTGAATATCTGCGGGGGCGTGAAGCTTTCTTT.

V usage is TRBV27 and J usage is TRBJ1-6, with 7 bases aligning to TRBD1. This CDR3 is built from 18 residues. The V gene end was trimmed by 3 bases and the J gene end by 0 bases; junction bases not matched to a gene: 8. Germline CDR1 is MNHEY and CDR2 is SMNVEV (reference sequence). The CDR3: CASSFRGAGSSYNSPLHF. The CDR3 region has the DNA TGTGCCAGCAGTTTCAGGGGGGCCGGGAGCTCCTATAATTCACCCCTCCACTTT.

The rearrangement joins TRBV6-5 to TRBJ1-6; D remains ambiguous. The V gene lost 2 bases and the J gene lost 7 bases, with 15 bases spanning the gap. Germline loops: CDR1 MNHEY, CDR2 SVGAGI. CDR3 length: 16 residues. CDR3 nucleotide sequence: TGTGCCAGCAGTTACCAGGCGCCGGAAGAGAATTCACCCCTCCACTTT. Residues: CASSYQAPEENSPLHF.

The CDR3 reads CASSLEGTGTEAFF. DNA for the CDR3: TGCGCCAGCAGCTTGGAGGGCACGGGGACTGAAGCTTTCTTT. The chain recombines TRBV5-1 with TRBJ1-1, with unresolved D. V dropped 0 bases and J dropped 5 bases, with 11 bases sitting between them. This CDR3 is 14 amino acids long. The germline V gene has CDR1 SGHRS and CDR2 YFSETQ.

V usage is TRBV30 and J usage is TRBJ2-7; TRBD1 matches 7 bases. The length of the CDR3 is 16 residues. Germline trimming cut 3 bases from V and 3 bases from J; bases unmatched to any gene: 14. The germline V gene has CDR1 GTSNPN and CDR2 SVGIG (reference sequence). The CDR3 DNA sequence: TGTGCCTGGAGGCACCGAAAAAGACAGGGCGGCTACGAGCAGTACTTC. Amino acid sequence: CAWRHRKRQGGYEQYF.

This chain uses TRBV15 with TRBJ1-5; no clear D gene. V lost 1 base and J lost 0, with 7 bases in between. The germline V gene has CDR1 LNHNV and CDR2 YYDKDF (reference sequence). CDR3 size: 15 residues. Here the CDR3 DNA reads TGTGCCACCAGCAGAGGAGGGAATAGCAATCAGCCCCAGCATTTT. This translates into CATSRGGNSNQPQHF.

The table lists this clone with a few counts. This chain's CDR3 is CASSPTTQGGGYTF. The CDR3 region has the DNA TGTGCCAGCAGCCCGACCACGCAGGGGGGTGGCTACACCTTC. This chain uses TRBV7-9 with TRBJ1-2; 7 nucleotides agree with TRBD1. V was clipped by 5 bases and J by 7 bases; unmatched bases: 10. This CDR3 has 14 residues. Germline-derived CDR1 and CDR2 are SEHNR and FQNEAQ (reference sequence).

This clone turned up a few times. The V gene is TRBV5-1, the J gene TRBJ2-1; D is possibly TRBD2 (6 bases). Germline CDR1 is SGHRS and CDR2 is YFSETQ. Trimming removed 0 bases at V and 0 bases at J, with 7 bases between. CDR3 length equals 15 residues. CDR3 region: CASSLGGDSYNEQFF. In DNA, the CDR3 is TGCGCCAGCAGCTTGGGCGGGGACTCCTACAATGAGCAGTTCTTC.

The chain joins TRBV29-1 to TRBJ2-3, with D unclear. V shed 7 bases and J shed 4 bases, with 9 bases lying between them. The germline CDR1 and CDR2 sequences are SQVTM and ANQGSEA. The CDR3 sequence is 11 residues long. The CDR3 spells CSGGVADTQYF. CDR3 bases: TGCAGCGGTGGAGTAGCAGATACGCAGTATTTT.

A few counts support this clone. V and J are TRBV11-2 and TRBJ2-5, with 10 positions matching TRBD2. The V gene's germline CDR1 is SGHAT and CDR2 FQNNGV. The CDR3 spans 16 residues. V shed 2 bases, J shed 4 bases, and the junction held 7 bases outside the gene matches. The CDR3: CASSLHSGRRSETQYF. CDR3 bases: TGTGCCAGCAGCTTACATAGCGGGAGGAGGTCAGAGACCCAGTACTTC. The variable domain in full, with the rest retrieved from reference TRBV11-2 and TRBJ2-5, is EAGVAQSPRYKIIEKRQSVAFWCNPISGHATLYWYQQILGQGPKLLIQFQNNGVVDDSQLPKDRFSAERLKGVDSTLKIQPAKLEDSAVYLCASSLHSGRRSETQYFGPGTRLLVL.

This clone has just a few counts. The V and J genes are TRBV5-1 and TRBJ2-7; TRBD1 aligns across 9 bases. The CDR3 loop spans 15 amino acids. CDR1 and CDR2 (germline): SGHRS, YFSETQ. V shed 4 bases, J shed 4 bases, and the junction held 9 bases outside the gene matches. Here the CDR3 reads CASSDMTGGGYEQYF. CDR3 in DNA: TGCGCCAGCAGCGACATGACAGGGGGGGGATACGAGCAGTACTTC.

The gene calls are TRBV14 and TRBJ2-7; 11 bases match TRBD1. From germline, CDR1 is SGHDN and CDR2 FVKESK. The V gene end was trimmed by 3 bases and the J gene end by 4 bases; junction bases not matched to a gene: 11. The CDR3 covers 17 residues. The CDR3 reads CASSQDDGQGARYEQYF. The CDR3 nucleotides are TGTGCCAGCAGCCAGGACGATGGACAGGGGGCGAGGTACGAGCAGTACTTC.

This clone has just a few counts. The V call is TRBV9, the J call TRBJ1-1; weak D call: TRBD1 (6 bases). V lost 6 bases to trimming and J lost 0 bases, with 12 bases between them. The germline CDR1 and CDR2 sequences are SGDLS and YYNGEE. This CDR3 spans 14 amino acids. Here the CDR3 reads CASNSGGLNTEAFF. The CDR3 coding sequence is TGTGCCAGCAACTCGGGGGGCTTGAACACTGAAGCTTTCTTT.

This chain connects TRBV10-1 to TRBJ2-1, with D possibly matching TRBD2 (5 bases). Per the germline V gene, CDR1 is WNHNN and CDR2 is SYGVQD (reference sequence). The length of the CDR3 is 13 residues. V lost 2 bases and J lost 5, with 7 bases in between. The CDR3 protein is CASSEPGDNEQFF. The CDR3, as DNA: TGCGCCAGCAGTGAGCCCGGGGACAATGAGCAGTTCTTC.

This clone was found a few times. CDR3 DNA sequence: TGTGCCAGCAGTTTAATGCCCAAAGCCACGGGTTCACCCCTCCACTTT. Protein product: CASSLMPKATGSPLHF. The V gene is TRBV28, the J gene TRBJ1-6; D unclear. The length of the CDR3 is 16 residues. The germline gives CDR1 MDHEN, CDR2 SYDVKM. V dropped 2 bases and J dropped 9 bases, with 17 bases sitting between them.

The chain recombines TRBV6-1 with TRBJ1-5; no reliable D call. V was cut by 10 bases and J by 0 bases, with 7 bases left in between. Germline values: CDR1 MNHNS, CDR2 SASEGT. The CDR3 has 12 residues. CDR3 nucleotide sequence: TGTGCCACCGGGTCTAGCAATCAGCCCCAGCATTTT. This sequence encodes CATGSSNQPQHF.